These T cell receptor beta chains were read from a single sample in a study of regulatory and conventional T cells in RAG deficiency. Assay: immunoSEQ multiplex PCR; the TCRdb copy retains only in-frame clones and omits some. The table shows 30,000 to 40,000 clones, with about 88% occurring only once. The sample also formed part of further work on regulatory T cells.

The sequenced sample was CD8+ T cells sorted from blood. The receptors stem from a human donor in good health. Each CDR3 is given with its conserved first and last residue. D genes are given only for firm matches. Only part of the rows carry a size: once, few, many, or a class if the clone is expanded.

CDR3aa,CDR3nt,d_gene,abundance,v_gene,j_gene
CASSPREIYGYTF,TGCGCCAGCAGCCCTAGGGAGATCTATGGCTACACCTTC,NA,NA,TRBV5-1,TRBJ1-2
CAWSWDFTGELFF,TGTGCCTGGAGCTGGGACTTCACCGGGGAGCTGTTTTTT,NA,NA,TRBV30,TRBJ2-2
CASSQLWGYGGYTF,TGCGCCAGCAGCCAGCTGTGGGGTTATGGTGGCTACACCTTC,NA,once,TRBV4-1,TRBJ1-2
CASSAGLANNEQFF,TGTGCCAGCAGCGCGGGACTAGCGAACAATGAGCAGTTCTTC,TRBD2,NA,TRBV9,TRBJ2-1
CASSQGVVSGGYEQYF,TGTGCCAGCAGCCAGGGTGTAGTTAGCGGGGGCTACGAGCAGTACTTC,TRBD2,NA,TRBV5-4,TRBJ2-7
CASSTRLAGSTDTQYF,TGTGCCAGCAGCACCCGGCTAGCGGGAAGCACAGATACGCAGTATTTT,TRBD2,NA,TRBV13,TRBJ2-3
CSAGYEQYF,TGTTCTGCGGGCTACGAGCAGTACTTC,NA,few,TRBV28,TRBJ2-7
CATSPHTDGPNTEAFF,TGTGCCACCAGCCCCCACACCGACGGTCCTAACACTGAAGCTTTCTTT,NA,NA,TRBV15,TRBJ1-1
CASSSLGQGLNYGDTF,TGTGCCAGCAGCTCGCTCGGACAGGGCCTCAACTATGGCGACACCTTC,TRBD1,NA,TRBV7-9,TRBJ1-2
CASSQRLAGAHTRGYTQYF,TGTGCCAGCAGCCAGAGACTAGCGGGAGCCCACACCCGAGGATATACGCAGTATTTT,TRBD2,NA,TRBV14,TRBJ2-3
CASSGAGVAGQYEQFF,TGTGCCAGCAGTGGCGCCGGGGTAGCGGGACAGTATGAGCAGTTCTTC,NA,NA,TRBV6-4,TRBJ2-1
CASSQGEVAGGQYNEQFF,TGTGCCAGCAGCCAAGGAGAGGTAGCGGGGGGGCAATACAATGAGCAGTTCTTC,TRBD2,once,TRBV4-2,TRBJ2-1
CASRHTTGGVGYGYTF,TGTGCCAGCAGACACACAACAGGGGGAGTTGGCTATGGCTACACCTTC,TRBD1,NA,TRBV5-4,TRBJ1-2
CASSASHEQYF,TGTGCCAGTAGCGCGAGCCACGAGCAGTACTTC,NA,NA,TRBV19,TRBJ2-7
CASGQGSYGYTF,TGTGCCAGTGGACAGGGAAGCTATGGCTACACCTTC,TRBD1,few,TRBV19,TRBJ1-2
CASSTMTGYQPQHF,TGTGCCAGTAGTACCATGACAGGCTATCAGCCCCAGCATTTT,NA,NA,TRBV19,TRBJ1-5
CAAQLAGHDNKQFF,TGTGCCGCCCAACTAGCGGGACACGACAATAAGCAGTTCTTC,TRBD2,NA,TRBV2,TRBJ2-1
CASTDPTGGISYNEQFF,TGCGCCAGCACCGACCCAACAGGGGGAATCTCCTACAATGAGCAGTTCTTC,TRBD1,NA,TRBV5-1,TRBJ2-1
CAWSPTGTEAFF,TGTGCCTGGAGTCCAACAGGTACTGAAGCTTTCTTT,NA,NA,TRBV30,TRBJ1-1
CASSQAGTTDTQYF,TGTGCCAGCAGCCAGGCGGGGACCACAGATACGCAGTATTTT,NA,NA,TRBV7-3,TRBJ2-3
CASSIPGPSFTEAFF,TGTGCCAGTAGTATCCCGGGACCTTCGTTCACTGAAGCTTTCTTT,NA,NA,TRBV19,TRBJ1-1
CASSETSGWGETQYF,TGCGCCAGCAGTGAGACTAGCGGGTGGGGAGAGACCCAGTACTTC,TRBD2,NA,TRBV10-1,TRBJ2-5
CASSLYDNEQFF,TGCGCCAGCAGCTTATACGACAATGAGCAGTTCTTC,NA,NA,TRBV5-1,TRBJ2-1
CASSSHRGNTGELFF,TGTGCCAGCAGCTCCCACAGGGGGAACACCGGGGAGCTGTTTTTT,TRBD1,NA,TRBV5-8,TRBJ2-2
CASTSGQGDTGELFF,TGTGCCAGCACCTCGGGACAGGGGGACACCGGGGAGCTGTTTTTT,TRBD1,medium-sized,TRBV6-4,TRBJ2-2
CASSGLGASEQFF,TGTGCCAGCAGTGGCTTGGGGGCAAGTGAGCAGTTCTTC,NA,NA,TRBV6-1,TRBJ2-1
CASSEGARGEGEKLFF,TGTGCCAGCAGTGAGGGGGCCAGGGGCGAGGGTGAAAAACTGTTTTTT,NA,NA,TRBV2,TRBJ1-4
CASTVRRDSPLHF,TGTGCCAGTACTGTCAGACGGGATTCACCCCTCCACTTT,NA,NA,TRBV19,TRBJ1-6
CASSYLAGAEQYF,TGTGCCAGCAGTTACTTGGCGGGGGCGGAGCAGTACTTC,NA,once,TRBV6-6,TRBJ2-7
CSVDSQGPGNEQFF,TGCAGCGTTGATAGTCAGGGGCCCGGAAATGAGCAGTTCTTC,NA,NA,TRBV29-1,TRBJ2-1
CASRDPGLAGYEQYF,TGTGCCAGCCGCGATCCGGGACTAGCGGGATACGAGCAGTACTTC,TRBD2,NA,TRBV2,TRBJ2-7
CASSGTSSLEQYF,TGTGCCAGCAGCGGGACTAGCTCCCTCGAGCAGTACTTC,TRBD2,NA,TRBV9,TRBJ2-7
CAWSVVGNYGYTF,TGTGCCTGGAGTGTAGTGGGGAACTATGGCTACACCTTC,NA,NA,TRBV30,TRBJ1-2
CASSFSPTGRYGYTF,TGTGCCAGCAGTTTCTCTCCGACAGGGCGCTATGGCTACACCTTC,TRBD1,NA,TRBV5-8,TRBJ1-2
CASNVLGTGNSPLHF,TGTGCCAGCAACGTCCTGGGGACAGGGAATTCACCCCTCCACTTT,TRBD1,NA,TRBV28,TRBJ1-6
CASSLVPGAAEAFF,TGTGCCAGCAGCTTGGTACCGGGGGCCGCTGAAGCTTTCTTT,NA,once,TRBV5-8,TRBJ1-1
CASSLAQGGVEDQPQHF,TGTGCCAGCAGCTTAGCCCAGGGGGGGGTAGAGGATCAGCCCCAGCATTTT,TRBD1,NA,TRBV11-2,TRBJ1-5
CASSLGQQGANVLTF,TGCGCCAGCAGCTTGGGACAACAGGGGGCCAACGTCCTGACTTTC,NA,NA,TRBV5-1,TRBJ2-6
CAQAGKLGNQPQHF,TGTGCGCAGGCCGGAAAACTGGGCAATCAGCCCCAGCATTTT,NA,NA,TRBV21-1,TRBJ1-5
CASSPYPTGVNYGYTF,TGTGCCAGCAGCCCCTACCCGACAGGGGTGAACTATGGCTACACCTTC,TRBD1,NA,TRBV7-9,TRBJ1-2
CASSIGLAGGTGELFF,TGTGCCAGTAGTATAGGCCTAGCGGGAGGTACCGGGGAGCTGTTTTTT,TRBD2,NA,TRBV19,TRBJ2-2
CASSLRQGAGKPEAFF,TGTGCCAGCAGCTTACGACAGGGGGCAGGTAAGCCTGAAGCTTTCTTT,TRBD1,NA,TRBV5-5,TRBJ1-1
CASSVPLGGNGYTF,TGTGCCAGCAGTGTTCCGTTGGGAGGGAATGGCTACACCTTC,NA,NA,TRBV28,TRBJ1-2
CASSLDLGLRRETQYF,TGTGCCAGCAGCTTGGACTTGGGTCTAAGACGAGAGACCCAGTACTTC,NA,NA,TRBV5-8,TRBJ2-5
CASSEMPGPFYEQYF,TGTGCCAGCAGTGAAATGCCGGGACCCTTCTACGAGCAGTACTTC,NA,NA,TRBV2,TRBJ2-7
CASSWDRDYGYTF,TGTGCCAGCAGCTGGGACAGGGACTATGGCTACACCTTC,TRBD1,NA,TRBV2,TRBJ1-2
CASSDASSYNEQFF,TGCGCCAGCAGTGATGCCAGCTCCTACAATGAGCAGTTCTTC,NA,NA,TRBV10-2,TRBJ2-1